The 8 T cell receptor beta chains listed next were all sequenced from one sample in a study of T cells after yellow fever vaccination. TCRdb re-derived calls from the 5' RACE reads in MiXCR, one entry per CDR3 protein. The data contain 300,000 or so distinct CDR3 sequences, approximately 10% of them singletons. The sample here was CD4+ T cells sorted from PBMCs, taken 5 days after the yellow fever booster vaccination. The receptors shown here come from a young man who received the YFV17D yellow fever vaccine.

In this sample, this clonotype turned up many times. This rearrangement joins TRBV5-1 to TRBJ2-7, with TRBD1 as a possible D gene (5 bases). The V gene lost 1 base and the J gene lost 6 bases, with 14 bases spanning the gap. The CDR3 loop spans 14 amino acids. CDR1 and CDR2 (germline): SGHRS, YFSETQ. CDR3 nucleotides: TGCGCCAGCAGCTTGATCCAGGGTCCCATCGAGCAGTACTTC. Protein: CASSLIQGPIEQYF.

This clonotype showed up just a few times. The V gene is TRBV25-1, the J gene TRBJ1-4; 8 bases map to TRBD1. Per the germline V gene, CDR1 is MGHDK and CDR2 is SYGVNS. V lost 0 bases and J lost 7; bases outside the gene matches: 16. The CDR3 covers 19 residues. CDR3 in amino acids: CASSEYRTGRNRGSEKLFF. The CDR3 bases are TGTGCCAGCAGTGAATACCGGACAGGGAGAAATCGGGGATCTGAAAAACTGTTTTTT.

The V call is TRBV20-1, the J call TRBJ1-2; tentatively, D is TRBD1 (6 bases). The CDR3 covers 13 residues. Germline lookup yields CDR1 DFQATT and CDR2 SNEGSKA (reference sequence). Trimming removed 6 bases from V and 5 bases from J, with 16 bases in between. In DNA form, the CDR3 reads TGCAGTGCCAAGGGGGGGATCGGGTATGGCTACACCTTC. Translating gives CSAKGGIGYGYTF.

The J gene is TRBJ2-2, the V gene TRBV5-4; possibly TRBD1 for D (6 bases). Germline CDR1 and CDR2: SGHNT and YYREEE (reference sequence). V dropped 3 bases and J dropped 5 bases, with 8 bases sitting between them. The CDR3 spans 13 residues. CDR3 region: CASSWTETGELFF. Here the CDR3 DNA reads TGTGCCAGCAGCTGGACAGAAACCGGGGAGCTGTTTTTT.

This clonotype was counted many times. The J gene is TRBJ2-7, the V gene TRBV12-3 or TRBV12-4, with no clear D. CDR3 length equals 12 residues. V was trimmed by 3 bases and J by 12 bases, leaving 15 bases between them. CDR3 in DNA: TGTGCCAGCAGTTTTAGTACGGGTTACACGTACTTC. This encodes CASSFSTGYTYF.

A few counts support this clonotype. The rearrangement links TRBV7-3 to TRBJ2-7, with D uncertain. The CDR3 has 12 amino acids. Germline assignment: CDR1 SGHTA and CDR2 FQGTGA. The V and J ends lost 4 bases and 7 bases respectively, with 11 bases between them. CDR3 sequence: CASSSPPGEQYF. As DNA, the CDR3 is TGTGCCAGCAGCTCCCCCCCCGGGGAGCAGTACTTC.

The chain employs TRBV7-3 and TRBJ2-2, with 7 bases lining up with TRBD1. This CDR3 spans 16 amino acids. Germline V lookup: CDR1 SGHTA, CDR2 FQGTGA. V shed 5 bases and J 6 bases; nucleotides not matched to a gene: 12. CDR3 DNA: TGTGCCAGCAGCCTCCAGGGGGTCCCGGTTGCCGGGGAGCTGTTTTTT. This translates into CASSLQGVPVAGELFF.

This clonotype was recorded many times. This chain joins TRBV7-2 and TRBJ1-5; D ambiguous. The germline V gene has CDR1 SGHTA and CDR2 FQGNSA. V was pared by 2 bases and J by 5 bases, with 7 bases between. This CDR3 region has 13 residues. CDR3 amino acids: CASSLSGDQPQHF. The CDR3 nucleotides are TGTGCCAGCAGCTTATCTGGGGATCAGCCCCAGCATTTT.